This passage covers 24 T cell receptor beta chains from one sample sequenced in a study of blood T cell repertoires in COVID-19. The assay was immunoSEQ multiplex PCR, and TCRdb's table has in-frame clones only and misses some. The repertoire holds about 460,000 clones, approximately 90% seen once, with roughly 8.5% in the top ten. The material sequenced was PBMCs or T cells enriched from blood (not recorded which). Receptors were obtained from a woman aged 55 to 70 who had recovered from COVID-19.

This clone was seen more than once but under ten times. The V and J genes are TRBV5-1 and TRBJ1-5, with 12 bases that match TRBD1. CDR1 is SGHRS and CDR2 is YFSETQ in the germline V gene. This CDR3 spans 15 amino acids. Unmatched junction bases numbered 3, after V lost 2 bases and J lost 6 bases. CDR3 sequence reads: CASSLGTGGGQPQHF. CDR3 DNA sequence: TGCGCCAGCAGCTTAGGGACAGGGGGCGGTCAGCCCCAGCATTTT.

The V call is TRBV3-1 (or the pseudogene TRBV3-2), the J call TRBJ2-3; tentative D call: TRBD1 (6 bases). Trimming shortened V by 3 bases and J by 0 bases, and 16 bases separated the two germline ends. From germline, CDR1 is LGHDT and CDR2 YNNKEL (reference sequence). The CDR3 has 17 amino acids. The CDR3 DNA is TGTGCCAGCAGCCAGCAGGGGTACGGAACTAGCACAGATACGCAGTATTTT. As protein: CASSQQGYGTSTDTQYF.

V is TRBV24-1 and J is TRBJ2-2; no clear D. The V end was cut by 5 bases, the J end by 6 bases, with 9 bases between. CDR3 length: 13 residues. Per germline, CDR1 KGHDR and CDR2 SFDVKD. The CDR3 sequence: CATSASSAGELFF. CDR3 DNA: TGTGCCACCAGTGCCAGTTCCGCCGGGGAGCTGTTTTTT.

The genes are TRBV27 and TRBJ1-4; possible D gene TRBD1, 6 bases. Deletions cut 2 bases from V and 4 bases from J, with 38 bases between. The CDR3 length is 24 residues. Germline V gives CDR1 MNHEY, CDR2 SMNVEV (reference sequence). The CDR3 region has the DNA TGTGCCAGCAGTTTAAGTTTCCCAAGTTGGGGGGGGCGCCTCGGTGGGAGAGATAATGAAAAACTGTTTTTT. It encodes CASSLSFPSWGGRLGGRDNEKLFF. Complete variable domain (other parts from reference TRBV27 and TRBJ1-4): EAQVTQNPRYLITVTGKKLTVTCSQNMNHEYMSWYRQDPGLGLRQIYYSMNVEVTDKGDVPEGYKVSRKEKRNFPLILESPSPNQTSLYFCASSLSFPSWGGRLGGRDNEKLFFGSGTQLSVL.

The chain combines TRBV19 with TRBJ1-5, with 10 positions matching TRBD1. Germline CDR1 and CDR2: LNHDA and SQIVND (reference sequence). The CDR3 is 16 amino acids. V lost 6 bases, J lost 4 bases, and 9 bases stayed unmatched. CDR3 in amino acids: CASSIPRQGANQPQHF. Here the CDR3 DNA reads TGTGCCAGTAGCATCCCAAGACAGGGGGCTAATCAGCCCCAGCATTTT.

This sequence joins TRBV7-6 and TRBJ1-4, with unresolved D. The CDR3 sequence is 17 residues long. Trimming left V 5 bases short and J 0 bases short, with 16 bases between. Germline loops: CDR1 SGHVS, CDR2 FNYEAQ. Here the CDR3 reads CASSLRGSSSTNEKLFF. Here the CDR3 DNA reads TGTGCCAGCAGCCTCCGTGGGAGCTCCTCAACTAATGAAAAACTGTTTTTT.

The chain recombines TRBV15 with TRBJ1-6, with 8 bases matching TRBD1. V was pared by 4 bases and J by 5 bases, with 4 bases of the junction left unmatched. This CDR3 has 15 residues. Per the germline V gene, CDR1 is LNHNV and CDR2 is YYDKDF (reference sequence). Here the CDR3 reads CATSKPTGDNSPLHF. The CDR3, as DNA: TGTGCCACCAGCAAACCGACAGGGGATAATTCACCCCTCCACTTT.

The CDR3 DNA reads TGCGCCAGCTTTTCCCAGGGGGAGAACACTGAAGCTTTCTTT. This translates into CASFSQGENTEAFF. The rearrangement uses TRBV4-1 and TRBJ1-1, with 7 positions matching TRBD1. Trimming took 8 bases from V and 1 from J; bases not matched to a gene: 7. Germline assignment: CDR1 MGHRA and CDR2 YSYEKL. The CDR3 has 14 amino acids.

V is TRBV6-2 or TRBV6-3 and J is TRBJ1-5; no definite D call. V dropped 6 bases and J dropped 7 bases, with 13 bases sitting between them. Germline loops: CDR1 MNHEY, CDR2 SVGEGT. This CDR3 region has 13 residues. The CDR3 DNA follows: TGTGCCAGCAGCGAAGCGGGAGGCCAGCCCCAGCATTTT. This gives the protein CASSEAGGQPQHF.

The chain couples TRBV6-5 to TRBJ2-7; 7 bases map to TRBD1. The ends lost 6 bases at V and 2 bases at J; junction bases unmatched: 7. This CDR3 region has 14 residues. CDR1 is MNHEY, CDR2 SVGAGI, per germline. CDR3 in DNA: TGTGCCAGCAGCCGCTCACAGGGGACCTACGAGCAGTACGTC. Amino acid sequence: CASSRSQGTYEQYV.

This clone was picked up one time. The chain recombines TRBV25-1 with TRBJ1-2; tentatively, D is TRBD1 (6 bases). Germline V gene data show CDR1 as MGHDK and CDR2 as SYGVNS. The CDR3 loop spans 16 amino acids. The V end lost 5 bases, the J end lost 3 bases, and 19 bases lay between the germline ends. CDR3 amino acids: CASSKTWRGRDYGYTF. The CDR3 DNA reads TGTGCCAGCAGTAAGACTTGGCGGGGGCGAGACTATGGCTACACCTTC.

V is TRBV11-2 and J is TRBJ2-3; TRBD1 matches at 7 bases. V gave up 3 bases and J gave up 1 base; unmatched junction bases: 7. This CDR3 is 16 amino acids long. Looked up from germline, CDR1 is SGHAT and CDR2 is FQNNGV. The CDR3 DNA is TGTGCCAGCAGCTTCGCGGTCGACAGGGGCACAGATACGCAGTATTTT. It translates to CASSFAVDRGTDTQYF.

V is TRBV6-5 and J is TRBJ1-2, with D unclear. CDR1 MNHEY and CDR2 SVGAGI come from the germline V gene. V was pared by 8 bases and J by 7 bases, with 17 bases between. The CDR3 has 13 residues. CDR3 sequence reads: CASSSRGSAGYTF. CDR3 DNA sequence: TGTGCCAGCTCAAGTCGAGGGTCTGCTGGCTACACCTTC.

This chain connects TRBV7-2 to TRBJ1-1; no reliable D call. There are 14 residues in the CDR3. V was clipped by 0 bases and J by 1 base, with 6 bases between them. CDR1 is SGHTA, CDR2 FQGNSA, per germline. The DNA of the CDR3 is TGTGCCAGCAGCTTAGCCCAGAAGAACACTGAAGCTTTCTTT. Translation gives CASSLAQKNTEAFF.

V and J are TRBV5-1 and TRBJ2-5, with TRBD1 matching 11 bases. The trim removed 0 bases at V and 4 bases at J, leaving 8 bases unmatched. Germline V gene lookup returns CDR1 SGHRS and CDR2 YFSETQ. The CDR3 totals 17 residues. CDR3 sequence: CASSLGLGQGGRETQYF. The CDR3 region has the DNA TGCGCCAGCAGCTTGGGGCTGGGACAGGGGGGCCGAGAGACCCAGTACTTC.

J is TRBJ1-3 and V is TRBV10-3, with TRBD1 matching 8 bases. Trimming took 1 base from V and 4 from J; bases not matched to a gene: 3. The CDR3 is 15 residues long. CDR1 and CDR2 from the germline V gene are ENHRY and SYGVKD. CDR3 in amino acids: CAISEFRDRGNTIYF. For the CDR3, the DNA is TGTGCCATCAGTGAGTTCCGGGACAGGGGAAACACCATATATTTT.

The genes are TRBV7-9 and TRBJ2-2; D is undetermined. The length of the CDR3 is 12 residues. V shed 2 bases and J shed 5 bases, with 3 bases lying between them. Germline V gene data show CDR1 as SEHNR and CDR2 as FQNEAQ (reference sequence). The CDR3 is CASSLQTGELFF. CDR3 in DNA: TGTGCCAGCAGCTTACAGACCGGGGAGCTGTTTTTT.

The V gene is TRBV5-8, the J gene TRBJ1-2; possibly TRBD1 for D (5 bases). This CDR3 spans 15 amino acids. V was clipped by 3 bases and J by 5 bases, with 17 bases between them. Germline V gene lookup returns CDR1 SGHTS and CDR2 YDEGEE. The CDR3: CASSSRTTRGYGYTF. CDR3 nucleotides: TGTGCCAGCAGCTCTAGGACCACCCGGGGGTATGGCTACACCTTC.

In this sample, this clone turned up once. The chain joins TRBV3-1 (or the pseudogene TRBV3-2) to TRBJ1-2; 7 bases agree with TRBD1. This CDR3 is 16 amino acids long. V was pared by 4 bases and J by 2 bases, with 10 bases of the junction left unmatched. The germline V gene encodes CDR1 LGHDT and CDR2 YNNKEL (reference sequence). The CDR3 region is CASSPYEGQINYGYTF. Written as DNA, the CDR3 is TGTGCCAGCAGCCCTTACGAGGGACAGATAAACTATGGCTACACCTTC.

This chain links TRBV5-4 with TRBJ1-1; perhaps TRBD1 as D (5 bases). The V gene's germline CDR1 is SGHNT and CDR2 YYREEE (reference sequence). The CDR3 consists of 14 residues. The V gene lost 4 bases and the J gene lost 0 bases, with 10 bases spanning the gap. CDR3 bases: TGTGCCAGCAGCGTTGACAGACTGAACACTGAAGCTTTCTTT. It translates to CASSVDRLNTEAFF.

The chain recombines TRBV6-1 with TRBJ1-2, with 8 bases identical to TRBD1. The CDR3 is 15 residues long. Per the germline V gene, CDR1 is MNHNS and CDR2 is SASEGT. Losses at the gene ends were 2 bases for V and 8 bases for J; bases not matched to a gene: 10. CDR3 sequence (DNA): TGTGCCAGCAGTGAAATAAGGACAGGGCACCCCGGCTACACCTTC. It is translated as CASSEIRTGHPGYTF.

The J gene is TRBJ1-3, the V gene TRBV12-3 or TRBV12-4; D uncertain. CDR3 length: 13 amino acids. The germline V and J ends were trimmed by 7 bases and 6 bases, with 13 bases remaining between them. CDR3 in DNA: TGTGCCAGCAACAGACGGCCGGAAAACACCATATATTTT. Its translation is CASNRRPENTIYF.

This chain connects TRBV25-1 to TRBJ1-2; D unclear. V was trimmed by 7 bases and J by 3 bases, leaving 9 bases between them. In germline, CDR1 is MGHDK, CDR2 SYGVNS. CDR3 length: 12 amino acids. CDR3 coding DNA: TGTGCCAGCAAGGGCGGGGACTATGGCTACACCTTC. Translated, it gives CASKGGDYGYTF.

CDR3 sequence reads: CASSPSGQEGFEAFF. CDR3 bases: TGTGCCAGCTCACCATCTGGCCAGGAGGGGTTCGAAGCTTTCTTT. V gene TRBV18 combines with J gene TRBJ1-1; possible D gene TRBD1, 5 bases. CDR1 and CDR2 from the germline V gene are KGHSH and LQKENI. With 2 bases removed from V and 8 bases from J, the gap between germline ends came to 18 bases. The CDR3 covers 15 residues. Full variable domain (remainder filled in from reference TRBV18 and TRBJ1-1): NAGVMQNPRHLVRRRGQEARLRCSPMKGHSHVYWYRQLPEEGLKFMVYLQKENIIDESGMPKERFSAEFPKEGPSILRIQQVVRGDSAAYFCASSPSGQEGFEAFFGQGTRLTVV.